Listed here are 9 T cell receptor beta chains from one sample, sequenced in a study of cytomegalovirus exposure and HLA in healthy donors. PCR primers comprised 60 Vbeta and 13 Jbeta primers. TCRdb keeps only in-frame clones here, not all; method: immunoSEQ multiplex PCR. This sample's clone table lists 70,000 or so clones. The sample taken for sequencing was PBMCs. The source is a boy under 18 in good health and CMV-seronegative.

The chain employs TRBV27 and TRBJ2-7; no definite D call. Germline V gene sequence: CDR1 MNHEY, CDR2 SMNVEV (reference sequence). This CDR3 region has 13 residues. V shed 3 bases and J shed 1 base, with 7 bases lying between them. CDR3 DNA sequence: TGTGCCAGCAGTTTCTTACAGTCCTACGAGCAGTACTTC. Its protein is CASSFLQSYEQYF.

The chain uses TRBV30 and TRBJ2-1, with a tentative D call TRBD1 (5 bases). CDR1 GTSNPN and CDR2 SVGIG come from the germline V gene (reference sequence). Trimming pared 0 bases from V and 15 bases from J, leaving 21 bases between. The CDR3 contains 14 residues. CDR3: CAWSVKERGGARFF. For the CDR3, the DNA is TGTGCCTGGAGTGTAAAGGAAAGGGGCGGCGCGCGGTTCTTC.

For this clone: The junction does not match germline at one end; this may be a read error. The CDR3 nucleotides are TGTGCCAGCGCACCAATTTCGGGGGGGTCGGGCTCTGAAGCTTTCTTT. Translating it yields CASAPISGGSGSEAFF. The chain employs TRBV18 and TRBJ1-1; tentative D call: TRBD1 (5 bases). Germline V lookup: CDR1 KGHSH, CDR2 LQKENI. The CDR3 extends over 16 amino acids.

The chain has TRBV4-1 and TRBJ2-3, with D possibly matching TRBD1 (6 bases). CDR1 is MGHRA, CDR2 YSYEKL, per germline. The V end lost 5 bases, the J end lost 4 bases, and 10 bases lay between the germline ends. The CDR3 loop spans 13 amino acids. The CDR3 is CASSDWTADTQYF. CDR3 in DNA: TGCGCCAGCAGCGACTGGACAGCAGATACGCAGTATTTT.

Here the CDR3 DNA reads TGTGCCAGCAGCTTGTCCCATTATCGGAGGGCCTACGAGCAGTACTTC. This gives the protein CASSLSHYRRAYEQYF. The chain couples TRBV5-4 to TRBJ2-7; possible D gene TRBD2, 6 bases. Trimming removed 1 base from V and 2 bases from J, with 16 bases in between. Germline V CDR1 and CDR2: SGHNT, YYREEE (reference sequence). The CDR3 contains 16 residues.

The J gene is TRBJ2-7, the V gene TRBV5-4; 7 nucleotides match TRBD2. Looked up from germline, CDR1 is SGHNT and CDR2 is YYREEE (reference sequence). This CDR3 is 14 amino acids long. V shed 3 bases, J shed 4 bases, and the junction held 7 bases outside the gene matches. The CDR3 is CASSWGGGLYEQYF. The CDR3 DNA reads TGTGCCAGCAGCTGGGGGGGAGGGTTGTACGAGCAGTACTTC.

The V call is TRBV6-6, the J call TRBJ2-1; TRBD2 agrees at 7 bases. Trimming took 2 bases from V and 5 from J; bases not matched to a gene: 6. Germline V lookup: CDR1 MNHNY, CDR2 SVGAGI (reference sequence). CDR3 size: 15 residues. The CDR3 reads CASSYLSGGNNEQFF. CDR3 sequence (DNA): TGTGCCAGCAGTTACCTGTCGGGAGGCAACAATGAGCAGTTCTTC.

CDR3 DNA: TGTGCTAGTGGACGCTGGGGACTAGCGCTTAATGAGCAGTACTTC. It translates to CASGRWGLALNEQYF. The chain is built from TRBV12-5 and TRBJ2-7; 10 bases are shared with TRBD2. Germline CDR1 is LGHNT and CDR2 is FRNRAP. The CDR3 sequence is 15 residues long. J gave up 7 bases and V 6 bases, and 12 bases lay outside the gene matches.

The chain carries TRBV7-9 and TRBJ1-1, with D hard to call. The germline V gene has CDR1 SEHNR and CDR2 FQNEAQ (reference sequence). The CDR3 has 13 residues. The ends were cut back, 1 base at V and 1 base at J, with 4 bases in the middle. CDR3 loop: CASSLVKNTEAFF. The CDR3 DNA reads as TGTGCCAGCAGCTTAGTTAAGAACACTGAAGCTTTCTTT.